A single sample gave rise to the 20 T cell receptor beta chains below, sequenced in a study of identical twins (dated by TCRdb to between 2015 and 2016). Receptor amplification or capture employed 5' RACE. The run used an Illumina HiSeq 2000. TCRdb reran the public reads through fastp at Q25 and MiXCR, keeping productive beta chains. CDR3 protein duplicates are merged, each entry listing the most common genes and DNA. Present in this sample are 100,000 to 110,000 distinct CDR3 sequences, under 6.5% of which were seen just once. The top ten hold 9.5% to 15% of the sample. Sequences were obtained from memory T cells sorted from blood. The intended sense of this specimen's cell subset or site label: CD45RO+ enriched T cells. The receptors stem from a woman between 50 and 59 years old in good health.

This clonotype has ten or more counts. This chain joins TRBV10-3 and TRBJ2-3; 8 positions match TRBD2. CDR1 is ENHRY, CDR2 SYGVKD, per germline. The V segment lost 4 bases and the J segment 2 bases; nucleotides outside the gene matches: 5. The CDR3 loop spans 15 amino acids. DNA for the CDR3: TGTGCCATCAGTGCGGCGGGAGGCCTCACAGATACGCAGTATTTT. It yields the protein CAISAAGGLTDTQYF.

This chain uses TRBV24-1 with TRBJ2-7; either TRBD1 or TRBD2 may supply D (5 bases each). The CDR3 extends over 14 amino acids. Germline-derived CDR1 and CDR2 are KGHDR and SFDVKD. Deletions cut 3 bases from V and 0 bases from J, with 8 bases between. CDR3 DNA: TGTGCCACCAGTGATCCAGGGAGCTCCTACGAGCAGTACTTC. Translation gives CATSDPGSSYEQYF.

The DNA of the CDR3 is TGTGCCAGCAGCCCCCGACAGGGGTGGAGGGCAGATACGCAGTATTTT. Protein sequence: CASSPRQGWRADTQYF. V gene TRBV3-1 combines with J gene TRBJ2-3; 8 positions agree with TRBD1. The CDR3 has 16 amino acids. J was trimmed by 4 bases and V by 4 bases; bases with no gene match: 10. Germline lookup yields CDR1 LGHDT and CDR2 YNNKEL (reference sequence).

This clonotype showed up many times. This sequence joins TRBV11-3 and TRBJ2-7; D gene unclear. V lost 3 bases, J lost 7 bases, and 10 bases lay in between. Germline CDR1 and CDR2: SGHNT and YENEEA. CDR3 length: 12 residues. The CDR3 is CASSLDAREQYF. The CDR3, as DNA: TGTGCCAGCAGCTTGGACGCCCGGGAGCAGTACTTC. Filled out from reference TRBV11-3 and TRBJ2-7, the complete variable domain reads EAGVVQSPRYKIIEKKQPVAFWCNPISGHNTLYWYLQNLGQGPELLIRYENEEAVDDSQLPKDRFSAERLKGVDSTLKIQPAELGDSAVYLCASSLDAREQYFGPGTRLTVT.

V gene TRBV2 combines with J gene TRBJ2-5; D unclear. CDR1 is SNHLY, CDR2 FYNNEI, per germline. Deletions cut 3 bases from V and 2 bases from J, with 7 bases between. CDR3 length: 13 amino acids. The CDR3 here is CASSDLWQETQYF. The CDR3 DNA reads TGTGCCAGCAGTGATTTGTGGCAAGAGACCCAGTACTTC.

At least ten counts were recorded for this clonotype. The chain recombines TRBV19 with TRBJ2-7; either TRBD1 or TRBD2 may supply D (5 bases each). This CDR3 is built from 15 residues. Between the trimmed V and J ends, which lost 5 bases and 0 bases, there was a span of 14 bases. Germline CDR1 LNHDA, CDR2 SQIVND (reference sequence). CDR3 protein: CASSFNAGSSYEQYF. The CDR3 nucleotides read TGTGCCAGTAGTTTCAACGCAGGGAGCTCCTACGAGCAGTACTTC.

This clonotype was picked up one time. This sequence joins TRBV13 and TRBJ2-1; TRBD2 matches 7 bases. The CDR3 runs 15 residues. Germline trimming cut 0 bases from V and 9 bases from J; bases unmatched to any gene: 8. Germline CDR1 is PRHDT and CDR2 is FYEKMQ (reference sequence). DNA of the CDR3: TGTGCCAGCAGCTTAGGGCTAGCGGCCAAGGGTGAGCAGTTCTTC. Amino acids: CASSLGLAAKGEQFF.

Ten or more counts support this clonotype. The V call is TRBV4-1, the J call TRBJ1-1, with a tentative D call TRBD1 (6 bases). CDR1 is MGHRA and CDR2 is YSYEKL in the germline V gene. V lost 2 bases, J lost 2 bases, and 12 bases lay in between. The CDR3 extends over 15 amino acids. The CDR3 loop is CASSQIQGLNTEAFF. Written as DNA, the CDR3 is TGCGCCAGCAGCCAAATACAGGGCCTTAACACTGAAGCTTTCTTT.

This clonotype was recorded at least ten times. The chain carries TRBV24-1 and TRBJ2-1, with 7 bases identical to TRBD2. The trim removed 4 bases at V and 2 bases at J, leaving 7 bases unmatched. Per germline, CDR1 KGHDR and CDR2 SFDVKD. There are 16 residues in the CDR3. This CDR3 is CATSDPSSGTYNEQFF. The CDR3 DNA follows: TGTGCCACCAGTGACCCCTCTAGCGGCACCTACAATGAGCAGTTCTTC.

This clonotype has ten or more counts. The chain couples TRBV6-5 to TRBJ1-1; D is uncertain. The germline gives CDR1 MNHEY, CDR2 SVGAGI. The CDR3 runs 13 residues. V was pared by 6 bases and J by 1 base, with 9 bases between. CDR3 in DNA: TGTGCCAGCAGACCCCCAGCGAACACTGAAGCTTTCTTT. Amino acids: CASRPPANTEAFF.

This clonotype appeared many times. The J gene is TRBJ2-2, the V gene TRBV12-3 or TRBV12-4; D perhaps matches TRBD2 (6 bases). This CDR3 is built from 13 residues. Trimming pared 7 bases from V and 8 bases from J, leaving 14 bases between. CDR3 DNA: TGTGCCAGCATTGCGACTAGGCCTGGGGAGCTGTTTTTT. Protein product: CASIATRPGELFF.

This clonotype was recorded many times. The chain combines TRBV5-4 with TRBJ1-6; no clear D. Trimming shortened V by 3 bases and J by 4 bases, and 11 bases separated the two germline ends. CDR3 size: 15 residues. Looked up from germline, CDR1 is SGHNT and CDR2 is YYREEE (reference sequence). CDR3 sequence: CASSSDEGYNSPLHF. The CDR3 region has the DNA TGTGCCAGCAGCTCAGACGAGGGTTATAATTCACCCCTCCACTTT. Together with reference TRBV5-4 and TRBJ1-6, the CDR3 gives the full variable domain: ETGVTQSPTHLIKTRGQQVTLRCSSQSGHNTVSWYQQALGQGPQFIFQYYREEENGRGNFPPRFSGLQFPNYSSELNVNALELDDSALYLCASSSDEGYNSPLHFGNGTRLTVT.

This clonotype showed up many times. The chain is built from TRBV12-3 or TRBV12-4 and TRBJ2-5, with no clear D. Trimming cost V 0 bases and J 1 base, with 9 bases left between them. The CDR3 sequence is 15 residues long. This CDR3 reads CASSLALGTQETQYF. The CDR3 bases are TGTGCCAGCAGTTTAGCGCTCGGAACCCAAGAGACCCAGTACTTC.

This clonotype was seen a few times. This chain links TRBV28 with TRBJ2-7, with D uncertain. V lost 7 bases and J lost 0, with 13 bases in between. The CDR3 runs 14 residues. From germline, CDR1 is MDHEN and CDR2 SYDVKM. The CDR3 DNA is TGTGCCAGCATTGGTGGGTGGGGCTCCTACGAGCAGTACTTC. Residues: CASIGGWGSYEQYF.

This clonotype occurred many times. This sequence joins TRBV5-1 and TRBJ2-6, with D perhaps given as TRBD1 or TRBD2 (6 bases each). Germline V lookup: CDR1 SGHRS, CDR2 YFSETQ. The CDR3 sequence is 15 residues long. V was clipped by 0 bases and J by 12 bases, with 16 bases between them. The DNA of the CDR3 is TGCGCCAGCAGCTTGGCGGGGGCAGGGCCCCTCGTCCTGACTTTC. Encoded protein: CASSLAGAGPLVLTF.

V and J are TRBV11-2 and TRBJ2-5; 10 nucleotides line up with TRBD2. V lost 3 bases to trimming and J lost 2 bases; unmatched junction nucleotides: 6. This CDR3 comprises 16 residues. Germline assignment: CDR1 SGHAT and CDR2 FQNNGV. The CDR3 loop reads CASSFGAGGFQETQYF. The CDR3 coding sequence is TGTGCCAGCAGCTTCGGAGCGGGAGGGTTTCAAGAGACCCAGTACTTC.

The table lists this clonotype with many counts. The CDR3 DNA sequence: TGTGCCAGCAAGAGGGACTCTGGAAACACCATATATTTT. Translating gives CASKRDSGNTIYF. The rearrangement joins TRBV7-9 to TRBJ1-3; D unresolved. Trimming took 7 bases from V and 0 from J, leaving 7 bases between them. The CDR3 is 13 amino acids. In germline, CDR1 is SEHNR, CDR2 FQNEAQ (reference sequence).

This clonotype was seen ten or more times. CDR3 DNA: TGCAGTGCTAGAGGTCTGGACAGCCAAGAGACCCAGTACTTC. Translated: CSARGLDSQETQYF. J is TRBJ2-5 and V is TRBV20-1; D may be TRBD1 (6 bases). Germline V gives CDR1 DFQATT, CDR2 SNEGSKA (reference sequence). The ends were cut back, 1 base at V and 1 base at J, with 10 bases in the middle. The CDR3 totals 14 residues.

This clonotype was seen ten or more times. J is TRBJ2-3 and V is TRBV24-1; D is perhaps TRBD1 or TRBD2 (5 bases each). The CDR3 length is 16 residues. Germline-derived CDR1 and CDR2 are KGHDR and SFDVKD. With 3 bases removed from V and 2 bases from J, the gap between germline ends came to 14 bases. The CDR3 is CATSDQTGTVTDTQYF. CDR3 in DNA: TGTGCCACCAGTGATCAGACCGGGACCGTCACAGATACGCAGTATTTT.

This clonotype appeared a few times. The chain links TRBV5-6 to TRBJ2-1; TRBD2 might be the D (7 bases). This CDR3 is 15 amino acids long. In germline, CDR1 is SGHDT, CDR2 YYEEEE. V lost 1 base, J lost 6 bases, and 14 bases lay in between. The CDR3 nucleotides are TGTGCCAGCAGCTTGTGGCGGGGGCCCTCCAATGAGCAGTTCTTC. This encodes CASSLWRGPSNEQFF.